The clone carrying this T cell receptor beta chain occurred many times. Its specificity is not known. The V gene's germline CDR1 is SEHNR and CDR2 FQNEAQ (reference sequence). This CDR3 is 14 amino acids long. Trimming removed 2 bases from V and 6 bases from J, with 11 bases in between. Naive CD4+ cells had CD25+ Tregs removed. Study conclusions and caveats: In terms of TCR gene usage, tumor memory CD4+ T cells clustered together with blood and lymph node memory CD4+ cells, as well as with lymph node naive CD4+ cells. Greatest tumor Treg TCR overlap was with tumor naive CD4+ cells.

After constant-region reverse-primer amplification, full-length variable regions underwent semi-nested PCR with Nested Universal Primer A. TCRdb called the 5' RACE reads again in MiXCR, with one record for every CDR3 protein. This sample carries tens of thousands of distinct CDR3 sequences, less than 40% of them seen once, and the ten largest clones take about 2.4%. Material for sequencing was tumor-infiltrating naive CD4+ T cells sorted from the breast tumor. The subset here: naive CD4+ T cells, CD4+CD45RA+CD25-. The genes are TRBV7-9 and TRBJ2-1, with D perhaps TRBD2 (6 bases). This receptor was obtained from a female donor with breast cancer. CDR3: CASSLPGVRNEQFF. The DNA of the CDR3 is TGTGCCAGCAGCTTACCGGGAGTCCGCAATGAGCAGTTCTTC.